The 23 T cell receptor beta chains presented below share a single source sample, sequenced in a study of shared clonotypes between healthy human individuals. Produced via immunoSEQ multiplex PCR; TCRdb's table is partial and in-frame only. This sample has 2.3 million or so clones, with 80% to 95% found just once. Sequenced input: naive CD4+ T cells from PBMCs. Subset in this sample: CD45RA+ positively selected. These receptors all stem from a man between 18 and 29 years old in good health. Some clones in this sample may be carry-over from other donors' samples.

The V and J genes are TRBV28 and TRBJ2-3; D might be TRBD2 (5 bases). The germline V and J ends were trimmed by 3 bases and 7 bases, with 17 bases remaining between them. The germline gives CDR1 MDHEN, CDR2 SYDVKM. The CDR3 covers 15 residues. Written as DNA, the CDR3 is TGTGCCAGCAGTTTCCGGACTCCACTCGATTATACGCAGTATTTT. Translated: CASSFRTPLDYTQYF.

This chain links TRBV7-9 with TRBJ2-7; 8 nucleotides align to TRBD1. Germline V gene data show CDR1 as SEHNR and CDR2 as FQNEAQ (reference sequence). With 6 bases clipped from V and 9 bases from J, the junction kept 13 bases outside the gene matches. The length of the CDR3 is 14 residues. The CDR3 loop reads CASRKDRATTVQYF. In DNA form, the CDR3 reads TGTGCCAGCAGAAAGGACAGGGCTACTACGGTGCAGTACTTC.

The genes are TRBV5-1 and TRBJ1-1; D might be TRBD1 (5 bases). The CDR3 extends over 17 amino acids. Germline lookup yields CDR1 SGHRS and CDR2 YFSETQ. Trimming left V 0 bases short and J 1 base short, with 16 bases between. The CDR3 here is CASSLATGGLANTEAFF. In nucleotides, the CDR3 is TGCGCCAGCAGCTTGGCGACTGGGGGTCTGGCGAACACTGAAGCTTTCTTT.

The table lists this clone with a count of one. The V and J genes are TRBV2 and TRBJ1-6; D unresolved. V lost 2 bases and J 5 bases, leaving 13 bases between the germline ends. CDR1 and CDR2 from the germline V gene are SNHLY and FYNNEI. CDR3 length: 16 residues. Here the CDR3 reads CASSERRGGNNSPLHF. The CDR3 DNA reads as TGTGCCAGCAGTGAAAGGCGAGGCGGTAATAATTCACCCCTCCACTTT.

This chain joins TRBV5-1 and TRBJ1-6; D is unclear. V shed 0 bases and J shed 10 bases, with 8 bases lying between them. This CDR3 spans 13 amino acids. The germline CDR1 and CDR2 sequences are SGHRS and YFSETQ. The CDR3 region has the DNA TGCGCCAGCAGCTTGGACGGTTTCTCACCCCTCCACTTT. Translating gives CASSLDGFSPLHF.

This rearrangement joins TRBV28 to TRBJ2-1; 10 bases line up with TRBD2. Trimming at V came to 4 bases and at J to 2 bases, leaving 11 bases not matched to a gene. CDR3 size: 18 residues. CDR1 is MDHEN, CDR2 SYDVKM, per germline. The CDR3 loop is CASSSLAGDSSPYNEQFF. CDR3 coding DNA: TGTGCCAGCAGTTCCCTAGCGGGAGATTCTAGCCCCTACAATGAGCAGTTCTTC.

On this clone: This sample includes further DNA sequences coding for the same CDR3. The gene calls are TRBV27 and TRBJ2-3; D ambiguous. V was cut by 1 base and J by 0 bases, with 5 bases left in between. The CDR3 has 14 amino acids. Germline loops: CDR1 MNHEY, CDR2 SMNVEV (reference sequence). CDR3 nucleotide sequence: TGTGCCAGCAGTTTATGGGCCAGCACAGATACGCAGTATTTT. This gives the protein CASSLWASTDTQYF.

This chain links TRBV18 with TRBJ2-1, with TRBD2 identical over 7 bases. The CDR3 extends over 15 amino acids. CDR1 KGHSH and CDR2 LQKENI come from the germline V gene. Unmatched junction bases numbered 1, after V lost 2 bases and J lost 0 bases. The CDR3 DNA is TGTGCCAGCTCACCAGGGAGGGCCTCCTACAATGAGCAGTTCTTC. Encoded protein: CASSPGRASYNEQFF. The full variable domain, rest sourced from reference TRBV18 and TRBJ2-1, is NAGVMQNPRHLVRRRGQEARLRCSPMKGHSHVYWYRQLPEEGLKFMVYLQKENIIDESGMPKERFSAEFPKEGPSILRIQQVVRGDSAAYFCASSPGRASYNEQFFGPGTRLTVL.

This clone is a singleton in its sample. The chain joins TRBV5-1 to TRBJ1-4; possible D gene TRBD1, 6 bases. CDR1 SGHRS and CDR2 YFSETQ come from the germline V gene. The CDR3 is 15 amino acids. The V gene lost 4 bases and the J gene lost 2 bases, with 12 bases spanning the gap. The CDR3 is CASSPGGLTNEKLFF. CDR3 DNA sequence: TGCGCCAGCAGCCCGGGGGGGCTTACTAATGAAAAACTGTTTTTT.

The CDR3 coding sequence is TGTGCCAGCAGCGCCGGCTCGTCGGAGACCCAGTACTTC. Translated, it gives CASSAGSSETQYF. The rearrangement joins TRBV7-3 to TRBJ2-5, with D unclear. The V gene lost 5 bases and the J gene lost 5 bases, with 12 bases spanning the gap. The CDR3 runs 13 residues. Germline lookup yields CDR1 SGHTA and CDR2 FQGTGA. The whole variable domain, remainder taken from reference TRBV7-3 and TRBJ2-5, is GAGVSQTPSNKVTEKGKYVELRCDPISGHTALYWYRQSLGQGPEFLIYFQGTGAADDSGLPNDRFFAVRPEGSVSTLKIQRTERGDSAVYLCASSAGSSETQYFGPGTRLLVL.

The J gene is TRBJ2-5, the V gene TRBV28; 10 bases fit TRBD2. The junction had 4 bases not matched to a gene; V was cut back by 5 bases and J by 4 bases. The CDR3 spans 14 residues. Germline CDR1 MDHEN, CDR2 SYDVKM. The CDR3 is CASSQLAGVETQYF. The CDR3 DNA reads as TGTGCCAGCAGTCAGCTAGCGGGAGTAGAGACCCAGTACTTC.

CDR3 sequence: CATVGDPWGEQYF. The CDR3 DNA follows: TGTGCCACCGTAGGGGACCCCTGGGGCGAGCAGTACTTC. The V and J genes are TRBV10-3 and TRBJ2-7; D may be TRBD1 or TRBD2 (5 bases each). Between the trimmed V and J ends, which lost 10 bases and 6 bases, there was a span of 19 bases. Germline V gives CDR1 ENHRY, CDR2 SYGVKD. CDR3 length: 13 residues.

The chain joins TRBV7-9 to TRBJ1-2, with a weak D call TRBD1 (6 bases). The V gene's germline CDR1 is SEHNR and CDR2 FQNEAQ (reference sequence). This CDR3 comprises 13 residues. With 5 bases removed from V and 6 bases from J, the gap between germline ends came to 13 bases. The CDR3, as DNA: TGTGCCAGCAGCCCAGGGGTGGGGGATGGCTACACCTTC. Translating gives CASSPGVGDGYTF.

Regarding this clone: The sample contains more than one DNA sequence encoding this CDR3. V and J are TRBV30 and TRBJ1-5; tentative D call: TRBD1 (6 bases). The germline gives CDR1 GTSNPN, CDR2 SVGIG (reference sequence). V lost 1 base to trimming and J lost 0 bases, with 10 bases between them. This CDR3 has 15 residues. Here the CDR3 DNA reads TGTGCCTGGAGTGAGGGGACAAATAGCAATCAGCCCCAGCATTTT. Translated: CAWSEGTNSNQPQHF.

V usage is TRBV7-8 and J usage is TRBJ1-5; D might be TRBD1 (6 bases). The CDR3 spans 13 residues. Trimming left V 4 bases short and J 3 bases short, with 7 bases between. Germline-derived CDR1 and CDR2 are SGHVS and FQNEAQ. CDR3 DNA sequence: TGTGCCAGCAGCTGGGACATCAATCAGCCCCAGCATTTT. As protein: CASSWDINQPQHF.

The rearrangement links TRBV27 to TRBJ1-4; no reliable D call. The CDR3 covers 15 residues. Trimming took 0 bases from V and 3 from J, leaving 8 bases between them. Germline lookup yields CDR1 MNHEY and CDR2 SMNVEV (reference sequence). CDR3 nucleotide sequence: TGTGCCAGCAGTTTATCGATCACAGCTAATGAAAAACTGTTTTTT. Translation: CASSLSITANEKLFF.

CDR3 in amino acids: CASSPMDVQLARGTF. CDR3 nucleotide sequence: TGTGCCAGCAGTCCCATGGATGTCCAACTCGCAAGGGGCACCTTC. The chain carries TRBV28 and TRBJ1-2; the D gene is possibly TRBD1 (5 bases). V was trimmed by 5 bases and J by 13 bases, leaving 26 bases between them. Looked up from germline, CDR1 is MDHEN and CDR2 is SYDVKM. This CDR3 contains 15 residues.

This clone was observed a single time. Other nucleotide sequences in the sample specify the same CDR3. J is TRBJ2-1 and V is TRBV5-1; 7 positions match TRBD2. The CDR3 loop spans 16 amino acids. Germline V CDR1 and CDR2: SGHRS, YFSETQ. After removal of 0 bases from V and 3 bases from J, the junction contained 6 bases not matched to a gene. This CDR3 is CASSLVPGLDYNEQFF. The CDR3 DNA reads TGCGCCAGCAGCTTGGTTCCTGGACTAGACTACAATGAGCAGTTCTTC.

The V and J genes are TRBV7-6 and TRBJ2-3; 7 nucleotides align to TRBD1. The V segment lost 5 bases and the J segment 6 bases; nucleotides outside the gene matches: 5. The CDR3 consists of 13 residues. Germline CDR1 is SGHVS and CDR2 is FNYEAQ. The CDR3 DNA reads TGTGCCAGCAGCCTCGAACAGGGGGATACGCAGTATTTT. This codes for CASSLEQGDTQYF.

The V gene is TRBV30, the J gene TRBJ2-5; 14 nucleotides align to TRBD2. Germline values: CDR1 GTSNPN, CDR2 SVGIG (reference sequence). The V segment lost 4 bases and the J segment 4 bases; nucleotides outside the gene matches: 14. The CDR3 consists of 18 residues. The CDR3 DNA follows: TGTGCCTGGAAACCGACTAGCGGGAGGGCCTGGTTGAGAGAGACCCAGTACTTC. It codes for CAWKPTSGRAWLRETQYF.

This rearrangement joins TRBV5-1 to TRBJ2-3; 11 nucleotides agree with TRBD2. The CDR3 has 16 amino acids. With V trimmed by 4 bases and J by 2 bases, 6 bases remained unmatched. Per germline, CDR1 SGHRS and CDR2 YFSETQ. CDR3 DNA: TGCGCCAGCAGCATAGGGACTAGCGGAATCACAGATACGCAGTATTTT. Its protein product is CASSIGTSGITDTQYF.

The chain has TRBV19 and TRBJ1-5, with D tentatively TRBD1 (6 bases). The CDR3 runs to 16 residues. Germline values: CDR1 LNHDA, CDR2 SQIVND (reference sequence). V was shortened by 2 bases and J by 0 bases, with 11 bases between the two germline ends. This chain's CDR3 is CASSIRPGDSNQPQHF. CDR3 nucleotide sequence: TGTGCCAGTAGTATACGTCCAGGGGATAGCAATCAGCCCCAGCATTTT.

The rearrangement links TRBV9 to TRBJ2-2; tentative D call: TRBD2 (5 bases). Germline CDR1 and CDR2: SGDLS and YYNGEE. The CDR3 is made up of 15 amino acids. V was cut by 0 bases and J by 4 bases, with 10 bases left in between. Here the CDR3 reads CASSVVDLGTGELFF. CDR3 sequence (DNA): TGTGCCAGCAGCGTAGTGGACTTGGGCACCGGGGAGCTGTTTTTT.